The entry that follows covers one T cell receptor (beta chain) sequence. Study processing details: The authors estimated nucleated cell counts from reference gene primer amplification. The protocol was immunoSEQ multiplex PCR, while the TCRdb copy is restricted to in-frame clones and leaves out a portion. V, J and clone size are taken as reported in that table, and D and trimming were inferred from the DNA itself. This table has 150,000 to 200,000 clones, 84% appearing once. This sample was included in a study of blood T cell repertoires in COVID-19. Looking at the study overall: From T cells, B-cell-depleted T cells, or PBMCs came the material, which was cDNA or gDNA.

CDR3 length equals 14 residues. CDR1 and CDR2 from the germline V gene are LNHDA and SQIVND (reference sequence). Germline trimming cut 7 bases from V and 5 bases from J; bases unmatched to any gene: 7. The chain joins TRBV19 to TRBJ1-5; TRBD1 matches 8 bases. The sequence was obtained from a human donor with acute or convalescent COVID-19. The donor label of this sample is uncertain. Sequencing was carried out using peripheral blood. CDR3 residues: CASKRQGADQPQHF. The CDR3 DNA sequence: TGTGCCAGTAAAAGGCAGGGGGCCGATCAGCCCCAGCATTTT.